The rows below give T cell receptor beta chains drawn from one sample of a study of blood T cell repertoires in COVID-19. Sequencing used immunoSEQ multiplex PCR; TCRdb keeps in-frame clones, though not all of them. The table lists approximately 300,000 clones, approximately 84% of them singletons. Sequenced input: PBMCs or T cells enriched from blood (not recorded which). These receptors all stem from a young man who had recovered from COVID-19. CDR3s include the opening cysteine and the closing phenylalanine or tryptophan. The order of the fields is J gene, CDR3 length, V gene, D gene, clone size, CDR3 DNA, CDR3 protein. The D gene is left open where the match is weak. Size is omitted from some rows. Given values are once, few, many or a class for expanded clones.

TRBJ1-4,15,TRBV18,TRBD1,once,TGTGCCAGCTCACCTGACAGGGGCCGTAATGAAAAACTGTTTTTT,CASSPDRGRNEKLFF
TRBJ2-3,15,TRBV27,TRBD2,once,TGTGCCAGCGGACTAGCGGGCCACCGAGGAGATACGCAGTATTTT,CASGLAGHRGDTQYF
TRBJ2-7,15,TRBV7-9,TRBD1,-,TGTGCCAGCAGATTTGTTGGACAGGGAGTTTACGAGCAGTACTTC,CASRFVGQGVYEQYF
TRBJ1-4,13,TRBV5-4,-,-,TGTGCCAGCAGCTTAAGGGAGGAGGAAAAACTGTTTTTT,CASSLREEEKLFF
TRBJ2-1,15,TRBV2,TRBD1,once,TGTGCCAGCATTCTCCGGGACAGACCCTACAATGAGCAGTTCTTC,CASILRDRPYNEQFF
TRBJ2-6,17,TRBV14,-,-,TGTGCCAGCAGTCTGCAAAACATCATCTCTGGGGCCAACGTCCTGACTTTC,CASSLQNIISGANVLTF
TRBJ1-1,16,TRBV18,TRBD1,-,TGTGCCAGCTCACCCGTCGGGACAGCGCTGAACACTGAAGCTTTCTTT,CASSPVGTALNTEAFF
TRBJ1-6,12,TRBV12-3/TRBV12-4,TRBD1,-,TGTGCCAGCAGTTTAGGGCAGACAGGGGCCCACTTT,CASSLGQTGAHF
TRBJ2-5,18,TRBV16,-,-,TGTGCCAGCAGCCACCTCGAATGGGGGACAAATTACCAAGAGACCCAGTACTTC,CASSHLEWGTNYQETQYF
TRBJ1-1,13,TRBV12-3/TRBV12-4,-,-,TGTGCCAGCAACTCATTTAAAAACACTGAAGCTTTCTTT,CASNSFKNTEAFF
TRBJ1-6,15,TRBV27,-,-,TGTGCCAGCAGTTTACCGCCAGGGCTGGGTTCACCCCTCCACTTT,CASSLPPGLGSPLHF
TRBJ2-1,16,TRBV3-1/TRBV3-2,TRBD1,once,TGTGCCAGCAGTCGGGACAGGTCGATCTCCTACAATGAGCAGTTCTTC,CASSRDRSISYNEQFF
TRBJ1-2,15,TRBV7-2,TRBD1,-,TGTGCCAGCAGCCCAGAGACAGGGACGAACTATGGCTACACCTTC,CASSPETGTNYGYTF
TRBJ1-1,15,TRBV2,-,-,TGTGCCAGCAGGTCGCTCGAGGCCGGGGACACTGAAGCTTTCTTT,CASRSLEAGDTEAFF
TRBJ2-7,15,TRBV12-5,-,-,TGTGCTAGTGGTCCGCAGCAAAGCCCGGGTGTCGAGCAGTACTTC,CASGPQQSPGVEQYF
TRBJ2-3,12,TRBV30,TRBD1,-,TGTGCCTGGACCACAGGGGCAGATACGCAGTATTTT,CAWTTGADTQYF
TRBJ1-5,13,TRBV12-3/TRBV12-4,-,-,TGTGCCAGCAGTTTAGGGAGGGATCAGCCCCAGCATTTT,CASSLGRDQPQHF